The 12 T cell receptor beta chains presented below share a single source sample, sequenced in a study of blood T cell repertoires in COVID-19. Profiling relied on immunoSEQ multiplex PCR, and the TCRdb table lists in-frame clones only, not all of them. The sample holds under 250,000 clones, approximately 81% seen once. Material: PBMCs or T cells enriched from blood (not recorded which). These receptors came from a woman aged 45 to 65 with acute COVID-19.

The chain recombines TRBV7-2 with TRBJ2-5, with 7 bases aligning to TRBD1. The V segment lost 0 bases and the J segment 0 bases; nucleotides outside the gene matches: 1. This CDR3 contains 15 residues. The germline V gene has CDR1 SGHTA and CDR2 FQGNSA. The CDR3 region is CASSLAGTDQETQYF. DNA of the CDR3: TGTGCCAGCAGCTTAGCGGGGACAGACCAAGAGACCCAGTACTTC.

V gene TRBV7-9 combines with J gene TRBJ1-2; possibly TRBD1 for D (5 bases). The CDR3 totals 13 residues. Trimming shortened V by 5 bases and J by 6 bases, and 13 bases separated the two germline ends. Germline values: CDR1 SEHNR, CDR2 FQNEAQ (reference sequence). The CDR3 loop is CASSLQGWDGYTF. CDR3 in DNA: TGTGCCAGCAGCCTCCAGGGTTGGGATGGCTACACCTTC.

The rearrangement links TRBV4-3 to TRBJ1-6; D not resolved. This CDR3 is 14 amino acids long. The ends were cut back, 3 bases at V and 7 bases at J, with 10 bases in the middle. Germline values: CDR1 LGHNA, CDR2 YSLEER. The CDR3 sequence: CASSQPTGNSPLHF. CDR3 bases: TGCGCCAGCAGCCAGCCGACGGGAAATTCACCCCTCCACTTT.

This clone appeared once. The chain uses TRBV28 and TRBJ1-5; 9 bases fit TRBD1. The V segment lost 3 bases and the J segment 4 bases; nucleotides outside the gene matches: 7. Per germline, CDR1 MDHEN and CDR2 SYDVKM. This CDR3 has 16 amino acids. The CDR3 region has the DNA TGTGCCAGCAGTTTCGGGGGACAGGGTAGGAATCAGCCCCAGCATTTT. Its protein is CASSFGGQGRNQPQHF.

V and J are TRBV19 and TRBJ1-4; D is ambiguous. The CDR3 is 15 amino acids. V lost 5 bases, J lost 6 bases, and 16 bases lay in between. Germline V gives CDR1 LNHDA, CDR2 SQIVND (reference sequence). As DNA, the CDR3 is TGTGCCAGTAGTTCTCAGACGGGAGGTGATGAAAAACTGTTTTTT. This sequence encodes CASSSQTGGDEKLFF.

The V gene is TRBV28, the J gene TRBJ2-3; D might be TRBD2 (6 bases). The CDR3 length is 19 residues. CDR1 is MDHEN and CDR2 is SYDVKM in the germline V gene. Deletions cut 1 base from V and 0 bases from J, with 20 bases between. The CDR3 loop reads CASSLSTPGRGDSTDTQYF. The CDR3, as DNA: TGTGCCAGCAGTTTATCCACACCCGGGCGGGGAGATAGCACAGATACGCAGTATTTT.

The chain joins TRBV28 to TRBJ2-7; 7 nucleotides align to TRBD2. Germline CDR1 reads MDHEN; CDR2 reads SYDVKM. The CDR3 sequence is 14 residues long. Losses at the gene ends were 2 bases for V and 6 bases for J; bases not matched to a gene: 7. The CDR3 sequence is CASSLPWTSREQYF. The DNA for the CDR3 is TGTGCCAGCAGTTTACCCTGGACTAGTCGCGAGCAGTACTTC.

The rearrangement joins TRBV13 to TRBJ2-2, with unresolved D. The germline V gene has CDR1 PRHDT and CDR2 FYEKMQ (reference sequence). This CDR3 has 15 amino acids. V was cut by 5 bases and J by 3 bases, with 13 bases left in between. The CDR3 reads CASSPGPLDTGELFF. The CDR3 coding sequence is TGTGCCAGCAGCCCTGGGCCCTTGGACACCGGGGAGCTGTTTTTT. The entire variable domain, with the rest obtained from reference TRBV13 and TRBJ2-2, is as follows: AAGVIQSPRHLIKEKRETATLKCYPIPRHDTVYWYQQGPGQDPQFLISFYEKMQSDKGSIPDRFSAQQFSDYHSELNMSSLELGDSALYFCASSPGPLDTGELFFGEGSRLTVL.

The V call is TRBV9, the J call TRBJ1-2, with D perhaps matching TRBD1 (6 bases). V shed 4 bases and J shed 0 bases, with 10 bases lying between them. The CDR3 runs 14 residues. Per the germline V gene, CDR1 is SGDLS and CDR2 is YYNGEE. For the CDR3, the DNA is TGTGCCAGCAGCTCCTCAGGGGCTAACTATGGCTACACCTTC. Its protein product is CASSSSGANYGYTF.

This chain uses TRBV5-1 with TRBJ2-7, with 7 nucleotides matching TRBD1. CDR3 length: 15 amino acids. CDR1 is SGHRS and CDR2 is YFSETQ in the germline V gene. The V segment lost 5 bases and the J segment 0 bases; nucleotides outside the gene matches: 8. As DNA, the CDR3 is TGCGCCAGCAGTTCACGGGGACAGAGCTCCTACGAGCAGTACTTC. This codes for CASSSRGQSSYEQYF.

Points on this clone: A much more abundant neighbour one base away suggests this may be a read error. This CDR3 is also generated by other DNA sequences in the sample. The chain couples TRBV10-3 to TRBJ2-7; 7 bases match TRBD1. The CDR3 loop spans 15 amino acids. Germline V lookup: CDR1 ENHRY, CDR2 SYGVKD. CDR3 sequence: CAISEPDRRTYEQYF. CDR3 bases: TGTGCTATCAGTGAGCCGGACAGGAGGACCTACGAGCAGTACTTC.

Written as DNA, the CDR3 is TGCGCCAGCAGCTTGGGGGACACTCTCGAAAAGGCCACTGAAGCTTTCTTT. Its translation is CASSLGDTLEKATEAFF. The rearrangement uses TRBV5-1 and TRBJ1-1, with D perhaps matching TRBD1 (6 bases). V was clipped by 0 bases and J by 4 bases, with 19 bases between them. The CDR3 extends over 17 amino acids. Germline V gene sequence: CDR1 SGHRS, CDR2 YFSETQ.